The following is a T cell receptor beta chain sequence with its context. This clonotype has only a few counts. Its target antigen remains unknown. There are no base qualities to consult, and no much larger clone falls within one base. CDR1 SGHAT and CDR2 FQNNGV were looked up in the germline V gene. The V end gives up 2 bases and the J end 10 bases, leaving 9 bases in the junction not matched to a gene. The CDR3 covers 15 residues, taking in both the cysteine and the phenylalanine. The CDR3 DNA has 45 bases and is translated from base 1. The method behind the library was 5' RACE. The sample was run on a NextSeq 500. In the TCR library protocol, a unique molecular identifier was attached to each TCR cDNA molecule so that PCR and sequencing errors could be corrected. Processing in the source paper ran as follows. TCR identification, UMI-based error correction and CDR3 extraction were performed with Decombinator tools. TCRs above a frequency of 2 per 1,000, corresponding to the top 1% of the tumor frequency distribution, were defined as expanded. Renyi diversity was computed with the R vegan package after each repertoire had been subsampled 100 times to 5,000 TCRs. To build CDR3 similarity networks, amino acid triplet string-kernel similarity was used, and CDR3s were connected when their pairwise similarity was above 0.82. The public reads were quality trimmed at Q25 with fastp and then assembled into clones with MiXCR by TCRdb, keeping productive beta chains. Here each entry gathers all rows of one CDR3 protein and keeps the most common genes and DNA. The authors' filters were not applied to this entry. This sample is represented by 40,000 to 55,000 distinct CDR3 sequences; roughly an eighth of them were singletons. 55% to 70% of the sample goes to the ten largest clones.

This sample is part of a study of spatial heterogeneity in lung cancer (dated by TCRdb to about 2019). A note on the overall study: Beta-chain transcripts were consistently detected in greater numbers than alpha-chain transcripts, which likely reflected higher beta-chain transcript abundance. Both alpha and beta chains were TCR-sequenced in samples taken at surgery, namely 220 tumor regions, around 64 matched nontumor lung samples and just over 55 PBMC samples. Nonsynonymous mutation counts, determined by whole-exome sequencing of tumor tissue, were related to TCR repertoire features. In non-small cell lung cancer, the study made a quantitative comparison of TCR alpha and beta repertoires among multiple tumor regions, matched nontumor lung and blood. In the raw uncorrected reads, each unique combination of TCR and UMI appeared on average more than ten times.

What the research found in general, with its limitations: Confirming at a functional level the hypothesis that regional TCRs recognize regional mutations was considered to require additional single-cell paired TCR alpha and beta sequencing. Ubiquitous expanded tumor TCRs were found in blood more often at tumor resection than at routine follow-up.

Per the publication, the time point label means: sample taken at primary tumor resection. Whole RNA extracted from tumor and nontumor lung tissue, or from cryopreserved PBMC samples, was used for TCR sequencing without cell sorting. The donors were 70 or so patients from the lung TRACERx cohort who had early-stage, untreated non-small cell lung cancer. Only patients for whom sufficient RNA was available from at least two tumor regions were selected for TCR sequencing. Source: PBMCs, taken at surgery. The receptor chain draws on TRBV11-2 and TRBJ2-2; 8 central nucleotides agree with TRBD1. The TCR was taken from a male donor with early-stage non-small cell lung cancer. The CDR3 protein: CASSLSGGLAAELFF. In nucleotides, the sequence is TGTGCCAGCAGCTTATCAGGGGGCCTTGCGGCGGAGCTGTTTTTT.